This passage covers 21 T cell receptor beta chains from one sample sequenced in a study of cytomegalovirus exposure and HLA in healthy donors listed by TCRdb under 2017. The library was prepared using the immunoSEQ multiplex PCR assay. A mixture of 60 forward primers for TCR Vbeta segments and 13 reverse primers for TCR Jbeta segments was used in the multiplex PCR. In TCRdb, the immuneACCESS table is reduced to in-frame sequences with V and J assigned. These tables do not hold every clone; where another copy was compared, an unresolved V gene accounts for under half, and the others remain unexplained. This sample is represented by roughly 190,000 clones; about 77% of them were singletons. The top ten clones comprise approximately 4.6% of the sample. The sample taken for sequencing was PBMCs. The receptors were sampled from a man in his thirties or forties in good health and CMV-seropositive.

The chain couples TRBV7-6 to TRBJ2-5; possibly TRBD1 for D (6 bases). The CDR3 has 14 amino acids. Looked up from germline, CDR1 is SGHVS and CDR2 is FNYEAQ. Between the trimmed V and J ends, which lost 5 bases and 5 bases, there was a span of 15 bases. The CDR3 loop reads CASSQQGTYETQYF. The CDR3 DNA is TGTGCCAGCAGCCAACAGGGTACCTATGAGACCCAGTACTTC.

This chain connects TRBV5-1 to TRBJ1-3; TRBD1 aligns across 8 bases. Germline CDR1 SGHRS, CDR2 YFSETQ. The CDR3 contains 16 residues. V dropped 4 bases and J dropped 0; count of bases not matched to a gene: 6. The DNA of the CDR3 is TGCGCCAGCAGCCTGACAGGGGCGAACTCTGGAAACACCATATATTTT. It specifies CASSLTGANSGNTIYF.

The V and J genes are TRBV5-1 and TRBJ2-5; a possible D gene is TRBD1 (6 bases). Germline V lookup: CDR1 SGHRS, CDR2 YFSETQ. Between the trimmed V and J ends, which lost 8 bases and 5 bases, there was a span of 16 bases. This CDR3 comprises 13 residues. CDR3 bases: TGCGCCAGTTCGCAGGGGTCCGGGGAGACCCAGTACTTC. This encodes CASSQGSGETQYF.

The chain couples TRBV10-3 to TRBJ1-5; unclear D gene. This CDR3 is built from 14 residues. The V gene's germline CDR1 is ENHRY and CDR2 SYGVKD. V was cut by 4 bases and J by 4 bases, with 11 bases left in between. The CDR3 protein is CAISAGRENQPQHF. Written as DNA, the CDR3 is TGTGCCATCAGTGCTGGACGGGAAAATCAGCCCCAGCATTTT.

The chain carries TRBV7-8 and TRBJ2-7; the D gene is possibly TRBD1 (6 bases). Germline CDR1 and CDR2: SGHVS and FQNEAQ. The CDR3 runs to 15 residues. Trimming removed 2 bases at V and 2 bases at J, with 13 bases between. CDR3 in DNA: TGTGCCAGCAGCTTATTACCAGGGGTAACCTACGAGCAGTACTTC. This sequence encodes CASSLLPGVTYEQYF.

This chain joins TRBV7-2 and TRBJ2-1; D may be TRBD1 (6 bases). Germline V CDR1 and CDR2: SGHTA, FQGNSA. This CDR3 spans 15 amino acids. Trimming pared 5 bases from V and 9 bases from J, leaving 20 bases between. The CDR3 DNA is TGTGCCAGCAGCCGTGATGTGGGGGCCAGGGCTGAGCAGTTCTTC. This translates into CASSRDVGARAEQFF. Full variable domain (remainder filled in from reference TRBV7-2 and TRBJ2-1): GAGVSQSPSNKVTEKGKDVELRCDPISGHTALYWYRQSLGQGLEFLIYFQGNSAPDKSGLPSDRFSAERTGGSVSTLTIQRTQQEDSAVYLCASSRDVGARAEQFFGPGTRLTVL.

The chain employs TRBV5-1 and TRBJ1-3, with TRBD1 matching 8 bases. Germline assignment: CDR1 SGHRS and CDR2 YFSETQ. CDR3 length equals 17 residues. J was trimmed by 3 bases and V by 2 bases; bases with no gene match: 10. CDR3 sequence (DNA): TGCGCCAGCAGCTTCGCGAACACAGGGGGTTTTGGAAACACCATATATTTT. It is translated as CASSFANTGGFGNTIYF.

In this sample, this clone turned up a few times. The chain uses TRBV7-6 and TRBJ2-2; 9 positions match TRBD2. The V gene's germline CDR1 is SGHVS and CDR2 FNYEAQ. The V segment lost 3 bases and the J segment 5 bases; nucleotides outside the gene matches: 7. CDR3 length equals 16 residues. The CDR3 DNA reads as TGTGCCAGCAGCTTCTTCAAGAGCGGGGGGACCGGGGAGCTGTTTTTT. As protein: CASSFFKSGGTGELFF.

The V and J genes are TRBV5-1 and TRBJ2-7; 11 positions agree with TRBD1. Germline-derived CDR1 and CDR2 are SGHRS and YFSETQ. The CDR3 length is 19 residues. V trimming: 4 bases; J trimming: 4 bases; junction bases outside the gene matches: 19. CDR3 sequence (DNA): TGCGCCAGCAGCGCCAAGGGACAGGGGGACGGATGGGTAGTATACGAGCAGTACTTC. Translated: CASSAKGQGDGWVVYEQYF.

In its sample, this clone was seen once. J is TRBJ2-3 and V is TRBV6-5; 8 bases line up with TRBD2. Germline V lookup: CDR1 MNHEY, CDR2 SVGAGI. Trimming at V came to 2 bases and at J to 3 bases, leaving 1 base not matched to a gene. The CDR3 is 14 amino acids. CDR3 nucleotides: TGTGCCAGCAGTTACCGCGGGGGGACAGATACGCAGTATTTT. Its translation is CASSYRGGTDTQYF.

This clone is a singleton in its sample. The chain carries TRBV7-2 and TRBJ2-3, with D perhaps matching TRBD2 (6 bases). The germline V gene encodes CDR1 SGHTA and CDR2 FQGNSA. The germline V and J ends were trimmed by 5 bases and 6 bases, with 12 bases remaining between them. This CDR3 comprises 13 residues. The CDR3 coding sequence is TGTGCCAGCAGCCCACGACTAGGGGATACGCAGTATTTT. It yields the protein CASSPRLGDTQYF.

The rearrangement links TRBV29-1 to TRBJ1-1; 7 nucleotides line up with TRBD1. With 5 bases clipped from V and 6 bases from J, the junction kept 9 bases outside the gene matches. Looked up from germline, CDR1 is SQVTM and CDR2 is ANQGSEA. This CDR3 contains 13 residues. The CDR3 region is CSVTQGVRAEAFF. CDR3 DNA: TGCAGCGTTACCCAGGGGGTAAGGGCTGAAGCTTTCTTT.

V usage is TRBV29-1 and J usage is TRBJ2-1; TRBD2 agrees at 13 bases. The CDR3 is made up of 14 amino acids. V dropped 6 bases and J dropped 4; count of bases not matched to a gene: 3. CDR1 SQVTM and CDR2 ANQGSEA come from the germline V gene. The CDR3 here is CSVVGLAGYNEQFF. The CDR3 DNA follows: TGCAGCGTGGTGGGACTAGCGGGATACAATGAGCAGTTCTTC.

V is TRBV12-5 and J is TRBJ2-1; D call uncertain. The germline V gene encodes CDR1 LGHNT and CDR2 FRNRAP. Trimming pared 0 bases from V and 5 bases from J, leaving 8 bases between. The CDR3 loop spans 14 amino acids. The CDR3 spells CASGLVGPNNEQFF. In DNA, the CDR3 is TGTGCTAGTGGTTTGGTGGGCCCCAACAATGAGCAGTTCTTC. The entire variable domain, with the rest obtained from reference TRBV12-5 and TRBJ2-1, is as follows: DARVTQTPRHKVTEMGQEVTMRCQPILGHNTVFWYRQTMMQGLELLAYFRNRAPLDDSGMPKDRFSAEMPDATLATLKIQPSEPRDSAVYFCASGLVGPNNEQFFGPGTRLTVL.

This clone is medium-sized within its sample. Other DNA sequences in the same sample also yield this CDR3. The chain couples TRBV29-1 to TRBJ2-3, with D possibly TRBD2 on 5 matching bases. The CDR3 covers 11 residues. Germline V gives CDR1 SQVTM, CDR2 ANQGSEA. Trimming left V 2 bases short and J 8 bases short, with 8 bases between. Here the CDR3 reads CSVETSGTQYF. The DNA for the CDR3 is TGCAGCGTTGAAACTAGTGGTACGCAGTATTTT.

The rearrangement joins TRBV23-1 to TRBJ2-1; 7 bases line up with TRBD1. TRBV23-1 is known as an ORF, though its function is uncertain. The V segment lost 4 bases and the J segment 7 bases; nucleotides outside the gene matches: 10. The length of the CDR3 is 15 residues. CDR3 region: CASSLCWDRRNEQFF. CDR3 DNA sequence: TGCGCCAGCAGTCTATGCTGGGACAGAAGAAATGAGCAGTTCTTC.

The rearrangement uses TRBV5-4 and TRBJ1-1; the D gene is possibly TRBD1 (6 bases). Trimming removed 4 bases at V and 6 bases at J, with 19 bases between. Germline V gene data show CDR1 as SGHNT and CDR2 as YYREEE (reference sequence). CDR3 length equals 15 residues. The CDR3 DNA reads TGTGCCAGCAGCGACAGGAGACAGAATCACCCTGAAGCTTTCTTT. It translates to CASSDRRQNHPEAFF.

This chain connects TRBV5-1 to TRBJ1-2, with 7 bases identical to TRBD1. Germline V lookup: CDR1 SGHRS, CDR2 YFSETQ. The CDR3 has 14 residues. Trimming removed 1 base from V and 4 bases from J; junction bases left unmatched: 4. CDR3 residues: CASSLRGLGYGYTF. The DNA of the CDR3 is TGCGCCAGCAGCTTGAGGGGGCTGGGCTATGGCTACACCTTC.

The chain employs TRBV29-1 and TRBJ2-1; 9 nucleotides agree with TRBD2. This CDR3 comprises 13 residues. The J segment lost 15 bases and the V segment lost 4 bases, leaving 13 bases of the junction unmatched. Germline V gene lookup returns CDR1 SQVTM and CDR2 ANQGSEA. The CDR3 spells CSVAVVAGESTFF. The CDR3 DNA sequence: TGCAGCGTTGCCGTGGTAGCGGGAGAATCGACGTTCTTC.

V usage is TRBV5-5 and J usage is TRBJ2-7; possibly TRBD2 for D (5 bases). This CDR3 region has 16 residues. Germline V CDR1 and CDR2: SGHKS, YYEKEE (reference sequence). The V gene lost 0 bases and the J gene lost 0 bases, with 13 bases spanning the gap. CDR3 DNA sequence: TGTGCCAGCAGCTTGGCGGTGGGAGCGTCCTCCTACGAGCAGTACTTC. It specifies CASSLAVGASSYEQYF.

With respect to this clone: Other DNA sequences of this sample code for an identical CDR3. This chain uses TRBV19 with TRBJ1-5; tentatively, D is TRBD1 (6 bases). Trimming shortened V by 1 base and J by 7 bases, and 11 bases separated the two germline ends. Germline V gene data show CDR1 as LNHDA and CDR2 as SQIVND (reference sequence). The CDR3 length is 14 residues. The CDR3 DNA reads TGTGCCAGTAGTATAGGTACAGGGTCCCAGCCCCAGCATTTT. Its translation: CASSIGTGSQPQHF.